The present entry profiles one T cell receptor beta chain with its context. What it binds is not known. This sample stems from a study of T cell responses to AZD1222 COVID-19 vaccine. Study-wide points: The reported proportion of spike-specific TCRs targeting unmutated variant regions was nearly half.

Germline assignment: CDR1 MNHEY and CDR2 SMNVEV (reference sequence). The CDR3 is 17 amino acids. V gave up 2 bases and J gave up 1 base; unmatched junction bases: 7. The repertoire was sequenced with immunoSEQ multiplex PCR; TCRdb's copy has only in-frame clones and lacks some. The table lists 89,000 or so clones, about 89% of them singletons, with about 9.9% in the top ten. The chain couples TRBV27 to TRBJ1-1; 10 bases match TRBD1. This specimen was peripheral blood, taken 28 days after the second AZD1222 dose. The TCR originated in an adult who received the AZD1222 COVID-19 vaccine. CDR3 bases: TGTGCCAGCAGTTTAAAGGGACAGGGGAAGGGGAACACTGAAGCTTTCTTT. Protein: CASSLKGQGKGNTEAFF.